This T cell receptor (beta chain) was documented in a study of blood T cell repertoires in COVID-19. Study context: Sites in the United States, Italy and Spain provided acute and convalescent COVID-19 samples.

V was pared by 0 bases and J by 2 bases, with 6 bases between. The CDR3 contains 14 residues. Germline V gene sequence: CDR1 SGDLS, CDR2 YYNGEE. Original methodology: Estimation of nucleated cell counts was performed using reference gene primer amplification. The repertoire was sequenced with immunoSEQ multiplex PCR; TCRdb's copy has only in-frame clones and lacks some. V and J calls and clone size are copied from that table; D and trimming were computed from the DNA. The table shows 110,000 to 150,000 clones, with around 84% occurring only once. The V gene is TRBV9, the J gene TRBJ2-1; the D is unclear. Sequencing was performed on peripheral blood. This sequence was found in a woman in her forties or fifties with acute or convalescent COVID-19. This chain's CDR3 is CASSVDTTYNEQFF. The CDR3 DNA follows: TGTGCCAGCAGCGTAGACACTACCTACAATGAGCAGTTCTTC.